The text below deals with one T cell receptor beta chain. Original methodology: Estimation of nucleated cell counts relied on the amplification of reference gene primers. Assay used: immunoSEQ multiplex PCR; TCRdb lists only in-frame clones, some missing. V and J calls and clone size are copied from that table; D and trimming were computed from the DNA. The data contain roughly 180,000 clones, more than 65% of them seen just once; the ten biggest clones take up approximately 5.1%. This sample was taken from a study of blood T cell repertoires in COVID-19. Study-level information: Whether acute or convalescent, the COVID-19 samples came from the United States, Italy and Spain. PBMCs, B-cell-depleted T cells, or T cells were the source of the cDNA or gDNA that made up the material.

Germline loops: CDR1 LNHDA, CDR2 SQIVND (reference sequence). The CDR3 sequence is 15 residues long. V lost 4 bases and J lost 0; bases outside the gene matches: 4. The material sequenced was PBMCs or T cells enriched from blood (not recorded which). V gene TRBV19 combines with J gene TRBJ1-1; 8 bases are a match to TRBD1. The receptor's source is a woman aged 40 to 50 with acute COVID-19. CDR3 coding DNA: TGTGCCAGTAGTAAGGGGACAGGCTTGAACACTGAAGCTTTCTTT. This translates into CASSKGTGLNTEAFF.